The sequence of this TCR beta chain was determined in a study of cytomegalovirus exposure and HLA in healthy donors. Study conclusions and caveats: It was reported that the classifier diagnosed cytomegalovirus status with high specificity and sensitivity in both the original and validation cohorts. An analysis that came later showed most CMV-associated TCR beta chains appearing HLA-restricted. V- and J-gene trimming in TCR beta was tied to a missense DCLRE1C variant by an analysis performed later.

Germline V lookup: CDR1 LNHNV, CDR2 YYDKDF (reference sequence). Trimming took off 5 bases at V and 7 bases at J, with 12 bases between the two ends. CDR3 length: 13 residues. Concerning this clone itself: The target antigen is unknown.

The PCR had 60 Vbeta and 13 Jbeta primers. Original processing methods: An analysis performed later counted 81 million or so unique TCR beta chains (roughly 10 million of them shared). Assay used: immunoSEQ multiplex PCR; TCRdb lists only in-frame clones, some missing. Clone size and the V and J calls come from that table; the DNA yielded D and trimming. This table has approximately 150,000 clones, roughly 80% appearing once. Source material: PBMCs. The rearrangement joins TRBV15 to TRBJ2-1; TRBD2 might be the D (6 bases). This receptor was obtained from a female donor in good health and CMV-seronegative. The CDR3 is CATSVGGGNEQFF. CDR3 sequence (DNA): TGTGCCACCAGCGTGGGGGGTGGGAATGAGCAGTTCTTC.